These 30 T cell receptor beta chains originate from one sample sequenced in a study of CD8 T cells in ankylosing spondylitis. Study-wide results and limits: Characteristic, it appeared, of ankylosing spondylitis blood was a TCR beta motif of seven or eight highly homologous variants.

Antigen specificity for these receptors is unknown. TCRdb reanalysed the 5' RACE reads using MiXCR and keeps one entry per CDR3 protein. The sample shows around 890,000 distinct CDR3 sequences, about 10% of them seen only once. Sequencing was carried out using blood, either unsorted or a sorted T cell fraction (not recorded which). Receptors originate from a male donor with ankylosing spondylitis.

A few counts support this clonotype. The chain is built from TRBV20-1 and TRBJ2-1, with 11 nucleotides matching TRBD2. V lost 6 bases, J lost 7 bases, and 14 bases stayed unmatched. The CDR3 has 16 amino acids. CDR1 and CDR2 from the germline V gene are DFQATT and SNEGSKA (reference sequence). CDR3 protein: CSALEVTSGSANEQFF. DNA for the CDR3: TGCAGTGCGCTGGAAGTTACTAGCGGGAGTGCAAATGAGCAGTTCTTC.

In this sample, this clonotype turned up many times. The gene calls are TRBV4-2 and TRBJ2-7, with no clear D. Germline CDR1 LGHNA, CDR2 YNFKEQ. V lost 0 bases and J 7 bases, leaving 13 bases between the germline ends. This CDR3 has 14 amino acids. DNA for the CDR3: TGTGCCAGCAGCCAAGATCAGACCTACGGGGAGCAGTACTTC. It yields the protein CASSQDQTYGEQYF.

In its sample, this clonotype was seen many times. This rearrangement joins TRBV20-1 to TRBJ2-3; the match to TRBD2 covers 10 bases. CDR3 length: 15 amino acids. From germline, CDR1 is DFQATT and CDR2 SNEGSKA (reference sequence). J was trimmed by 1 base and V by 4 bases; bases with no gene match: 5. The CDR3 is CSAILLAGRTDTQYF. The CDR3 DNA reads as TGCAGTGCTATCCTACTAGCGGGGCGCACAGATACGCAGTATTTT.

This clonotype came up a few times. This chain joins TRBV12-3 or TRBV12-4 and TRBJ1-5; D gene uncertain. This CDR3 has 15 amino acids. V dropped 5 bases and J dropped 4 bases, with 15 bases sitting between them. The DNA of the CDR3 is TGTGCCAGCAGTGCCCCCCTTTGGCAGAATCAGCCCCAGCATTTT. Translation: CASSAPLWQNQPQHF.

CDR3 in amino acids: CASKLVAGGTDTQYF. Here the CDR3 DNA reads TGTGCCAGCAAGCTTGTGGCGGGAGGCACAGATACGCAGTATTTT. The chain has TRBV7-2 and TRBJ2-3; 7 bases fit TRBD2. Germline V gives CDR1 SGHTA, CDR2 FQGNSA. With V trimmed by 7 bases and J by 1 base, 8 bases remained unmatched. This CDR3 is 15 amino acids long.

This clonotype showed up just a few times. The chain links TRBV25-1 to TRBJ1-2; 11 nucleotides line up with TRBD1. The CDR3 has 16 residues. CDR1 is MGHDK, CDR2 SYGVNS, per germline. The J segment lost 6 bases and the V segment lost 5 bases, leaving 11 bases of the junction unmatched. The CDR3 nucleotides are TGTGCCAGCAGTTCGCGATTTGGACAGGGGGCCGATGGCTACACCTTC. Translation: CASSSRFGQGADGYTF.

Many counts were recorded for this clonotype. The chain is built from TRBV10-3 and TRBJ2-2; TRBD2 might be the D (5 bases). Per the germline V gene, CDR1 is ENHRY and CDR2 is SYGVKD. V dropped 4 bases and J dropped 10 bases, with 13 bases sitting between them. The CDR3 consists of 13 residues. CDR3 nucleotide sequence: TGTGCCATCAGTGTGAGGGAAGTTGAGGAGCTGTTTTTT. This translates into CAISVREVEELFF.

V and J are TRBV21-1 and TRBJ1-2. TRBV21-1 is a known pseudogene. The CDR3 covers 11 residues. The CDR3 region is CASSARDGYTF. Here the CDR3 DNA reads TGTGCCAGCAGCGCGAGGGATGGCTACACCTTC.

A few counts support this clonotype. The V and J genes are TRBV29-1 and TRBJ2-3; perhaps TRBD2 as D (5 bases). The V gene's germline CDR1 is SQVTM and CDR2 ANQGSEA. V was cut by 4 bases and J by 6 bases, with 17 bases left in between. The CDR3 covers 14 residues. CDR3 sequence: CSVGAAKRGDTQYF. The CDR3 bases are TGCAGCGTTGGGGCTGCCAAACGAGGGGATACGCAGTATTTT.

This clonotype was observed a handful of times. This chain uses TRBV12-5 with TRBJ2-7; perhaps TRBD2 as D (6 bases). This CDR3 spans 13 amino acids. Germline V gene lookup returns CDR1 LGHNT and CDR2 FRNRAP. V gave up 5 bases and J gave up 7 bases, with 15 bases separating them. The CDR3: CASGRYGSREQYF. Written as DNA, the CDR3 is TGTGCTAGTGGTCGATACGGGAGTCGGGAGCAGTACTTC.

The V and J genes are TRBV5-1 and TRBJ2-2; D is ambiguous. Deletions cut 2 bases from V and 3 bases from J, with 14 bases between. The CDR3 has 16 amino acids. Per the germline V gene, CDR1 is SGHRS and CDR2 is YFSETQ. In nucleotides, the CDR3 is TGCGCCAGCAGCTTTGAACAGACTGAATACACCGGGGAGCTGTTTTTT. Translation gives CASSFEQTEYTGELFF.

This rearrangement joins TRBV6-2 or TRBV6-3 to TRBJ2-3; TRBD2 aligns across 9 bases. V lost 2 bases, J lost 3 bases, and 3 bases stayed unmatched. The CDR3 sequence is 15 residues long. Germline V gives CDR1 MNHEY, CDR2 SVGEGT. CDR3 protein: CASSYQSGRTDTQYF. The CDR3, as DNA: TGTGCCAGCAGTTACCAGAGCGGGAGGACAGATACGCAGTATTTT.

A few counts support this clonotype. V and J are TRBV12-3 or TRBV12-4 and TRBJ2-3; 9 positions agree with TRBD1. There are 15 residues in the CDR3. The J segment lost 2 bases and the V segment lost 6 bases, leaving 6 bases of the junction unmatched. The CDR3 DNA reads as TGTGCCAGCAGGGGGACAGGGAGTTTCACAGATACGCAGTATTTT. Residues: CASRGTGSFTDTQYF.

The rearrangement uses TRBV9 and TRBJ2-3; 8 bases match TRBD2. The CDR3 contains 16 residues. The V and J ends lost 0 bases and 7 bases, in that order; junction bases with no gene match: 10. CDR1 is SGDLS and CDR2 is YYNGEE in the germline V gene. CDR3 region: CASSVGMAGGENTQYF. Here the CDR3 DNA reads TGTGCCAGCAGCGTAGGAATGGCGGGGGGAGAAAATACGCAGTATTTT.

J is TRBJ1-2 and V is TRBV18; 7 bases map to TRBD1. V lost 3 bases to trimming and J lost 6 bases; unmatched junction nucleotides: 13. Germline V gene lookup returns CDR1 KGHSH and CDR2 LQKENI. The CDR3 runs 16 residues. The CDR3 bases are TGTGCCAGCTCACCGAGACAGGGACGGTTAGGAGATGGCTACACCTTC. This sequence encodes CASSPRQGRLGDGYTF.

This clonotype was picked up many times. The chain links TRBV20-1 to TRBJ1-1; D not resolved. Germline loops: CDR1 DFQATT, CDR2 SNEGSKA (reference sequence). The V and J ends lost 6 bases and 6 bases respectively, with 14 bases between them. The CDR3 is 12 residues long. CDR3 nucleotide sequence: TGCAGTGCACCAGACGGCGACGCTGAAGCTTTCTTT. Translating it yields CSAPDGDAEAFF.

The genes are TRBV18 and TRBJ2-7; 7 bases are shared with TRBD1. There are 13 residues in the CDR3. V lost 8 bases to trimming and J lost 0 bases; unmatched junction nucleotides: 4. Germline V gene lookup returns CDR1 KGHSH and CDR2 LQKENI. The DNA of the CDR3 is TGTGCCAGCGGACAGGTGAGCTCCTACGAGCAGTACTTC. Protein product: CASGQVSSYEQYF.

This clonotype appeared many times. J is TRBJ2-3 and V is TRBV29-1, with 8 bases that match TRBD1. CDR3 size: 15 residues. Germline V gene lookup returns CDR1 SQVTM and CDR2 ANQGSEA. The junction had 8 bases not matched to a gene; V was cut back by 1 base and J by 5 bases. The CDR3 nucleotides are TGCAGCGTTGAAGGAAGTGACAGGGGCCAAGATACGCAGTATTTT. Its translation is CSVEGSDRGQDTQYF.

This clonotype was seen repeatedly, ten times or more. V usage is TRBV6-1 and J usage is TRBJ1-3, with D hard to call. CDR3 length: 16 residues. Germline V gene data show CDR1 as MNHNS and CDR2 as SASEGT. The V and J ends lost 7 bases and 0 bases respectively, with 16 bases between them. CDR3 amino acids: CASMKLRVLSGNTIYF. For the CDR3, the DNA is TGTGCCAGCATGAAACTCCGGGTGCTCTCTGGAAACACCATATATTTT.

This clonotype has only a few counts. The chain recombines TRBV11-2 with TRBJ2-7; TRBD2 might be the D (7 bases). The V and J ends lost 5 bases and 3 bases respectively, with 17 bases between them. This CDR3 is built from 15 residues. Germline loops: CDR1 SGHAT, CDR2 FQNNGV. CDR3: CASSVGGGRNYEQYF. Written as DNA, the CDR3 is TGTGCCAGCAGCGTTGGGGGGGGCCGCAACTACGAGCAGTACTTC. The entire variable domain, with the rest obtained from reference TRBV11-2 and TRBJ2-7, is as follows: EAGVAQSPRYKIIEKRQSVAFWCNPISGHATLYWYQQILGQGPKLLIQFQNNGVVDDSQLPKDRFSAERLKGVDSTLKIQPAKLEDSAVYLCASSVGGGRNYEQYFGPGTRLTVT.

V is TRBV27 and J is TRBJ2-5; 7 bases are a match to TRBD1. Germline CDR1 is MNHEY and CDR2 is SMNVEV (reference sequence). With V trimmed by 7 bases and J by 4 bases, 9 bases remained unmatched. This CDR3 comprises 14 residues. For the CDR3, the DNA is TGTGCCAGCACCCCCTCTAAGGGGGCAGAGACCCAGTACTTC. Amino acid sequence: CASTPSKGAETQYF.

To note about this clonotype: Being one base from a much bigger clone, this may be a read error. The CDR3 sequence: CAISGTAQRGAFF. Written as DNA, the CDR3 is TGTGCCATCAGTGGGACAGCACAACGGGGAGCTTTCTTT. V is TRBV10-3 and J is TRBJ1-1, with a tentative D call TRBD1 (6 bases). Germline V gives CDR1 ENHRY, CDR2 SYGVKD. V gave up 4 bases and J gave up 10 bases, with 16 bases separating them. The CDR3 has 13 amino acids.

This clonotype was detected a few times. This rearrangement joins TRBV10-3 to TRBJ2-1, with TRBD1 as a possible D gene (6 bases). Germline V gives CDR1 ENHRY, CDR2 SYGVKD. V was trimmed by 3 bases and J by 4 bases, leaving 19 bases between them. The CDR3 runs 17 residues. CDR3 amino acids: CAISDRQVLPSYNEQFF. CDR3 coding DNA: TGTGCCATCAGTGATAGACAGGTGCTCCCCTCGTACAATGAGCAGTTCTTC.

This clonotype was picked up a small number of times. This chain joins TRBV20-1 and TRBJ2-1; tentative D call: TRBD2 (6 bases). Germline CDR1 is DFQATT and CDR2 is SNEGSKA (reference sequence). This CDR3 is 11 amino acids long. CDR3 bases: TGCAGGGTGACTAGAGGGAATGAGCAGTTCTTC. This sequence encodes CRVTRGNEQFF.

The CDR3 loop reads CSAVSVTRGSYNSPLHF. The CDR3 nucleotides read TGCAGTGCAGTCTCTGTTACAAGGGGTTCCTATAATTCACCCCTCCACTTT. The genes are TRBV20-1 and TRBJ1-6; possible D gene TRBD1, 5 bases. CDR3 length: 17 amino acids. Trimming took off 6 bases at V and 1 base at J, with 19 bases between the two ends. The germline V gene encodes CDR1 DFQATT and CDR2 SNEGSKA (reference sequence).

This clonotype was counted between two and nine times. The chain links TRBV5-1 to TRBJ2-1; 15 bases are a match to TRBD2. The V gene's germline CDR1 is SGHRS and CDR2 YFSETQ. The CDR3 has 21 residues. The V gene end was trimmed by 0 bases and the J gene end by 3 bases; junction bases not matched to a gene: 13. The CDR3 protein is CASSLVTGLAGGIPDYNEQFF. The CDR3 nucleotides read TGCGCCAGCAGCTTGGTTACAGGACTAGCGGGAGGGATACCGGACTACAATGAGCAGTTCTTC.

The V call is TRBV6-1, the J call TRBJ1-1, with TRBD1 identical over 12 bases. This CDR3 comprises 13 residues. Germline V gives CDR1 MNHNS, CDR2 SASEGT. Trimming cost V 6 bases and J 11 bases; bases outside gene matches: 7. CDR3 amino acids: CASRRDRGLEAFF. For the CDR3, the DNA is TGTGCCAGCAGACGGGACAGGGGGCTTGAGGCTTTCTTT.

V and J are TRBV6-1 and TRBJ2-2, with 7 nucleotides matching TRBD1. CDR3 length: 14 residues. Germline V gene sequence: CDR1 MNHNS, CDR2 SASEGT. The V segment lost 6 bases and the J segment 5 bases; nucleotides outside the gene matches: 6. The CDR3 region is CASRIQGDTGELFF. In nucleotides, the CDR3 is TGTGCCAGCAGGATTCAGGGGGATACCGGGGAGCTGTTTTTT.

The J gene is TRBJ1-2, the V gene TRBV10-3; the match to TRBD1 covers 8 bases. From germline, CDR1 is ENHRY and CDR2 SYGVKD. The V and J ends lost 4 bases and 4 bases, in that order; junction bases with no gene match: 5. The CDR3 totals 14 residues. Here the CDR3 reads CAISGDRGTYGYTF. The CDR3 bases are TGTGCCATCAGTGGCGACAGGGGAACCTATGGCTACACCTTC.

This chain joins TRBV9 and TRBJ1-1; D call uncertain. Germline CDR1 SGDLS, CDR2 YYNGEE. The ends were cut back, 0 bases at V and 5 bases at J, with 5 bases in the middle. This CDR3 is 12 amino acids long. DNA for the CDR3: TGTGCCAGCAGCGTAGTAGGGACTGAAGCTTTCTTT. Its protein product is CASSVVGTEAFF.